Shown below are 15 T cell receptor beta chains from a single sample sequenced in a study of identical twins. MiXCR, run by TCRdb on the 5' RACE reads, gives a single entry per CDR3 protein. Seen here are roughly 690,000 distinct CDR3 sequences, around 6.1% observed once, and the top ten hold under 2%. Sequencing used naive T cells sorted from blood. All receptors derive from a man between 18 and 29 years old in good health.

This clonotype occurred many times. The genes are TRBV7-2 and TRBJ2-3; 7 nucleotides match TRBD2. The V gene's germline CDR1 is SGHTA and CDR2 FQGNSA. CDR3 length equals 14 residues. DNA of the CDR3: TGTGGCCCCCTATCTAGCGGATCCACAGATACGCAGTATTTT. It specifies CGPLSSGSTDTQYF.

This clonotype was counted at least ten times. The genes are TRBV12-3 or TRBV12-4 and TRBJ2-5; tentatively, D is TRBD1 (6 bases). This CDR3 region has 14 residues. Trimming removed 6 bases from V and 5 bases from J, with 16 bases in between. CDR3 residues: CASRLGQGSETQYF. The CDR3 region has the DNA TGTGCCAGCAGACTAGGCCAGGGGAGTGAGACCCAGTACTTC.

This clonotype came up many times. J is TRBJ1-3 and V is TRBV20-1, with D perhaps TRBD1 (6 bases). Germline values: CDR1 DFQATT, CDR2 SNEGSKA (reference sequence). The germline V and J ends were trimmed by 5 bases and 5 bases, with 13 bases remaining between them. The length of the CDR3 is 13 residues. The CDR3 nucleotides are TGCAGTGCTTACAGGGAGGGAAGAAACACCATATATTTT. Amino acid sequence: CSAYREGRNTIYF.

The chain carries TRBV20-1 and TRBJ2-3; D is ambiguous. Germline V gene lookup returns CDR1 DFQATT and CDR2 SNEGSKA (reference sequence). With 3 bases removed from V and 0 bases from J, the gap between germline ends came to 10 bases. The length of the CDR3 is 14 residues. The CDR3 DNA reads as TGCAGTGCTAGCCCTTCTCCTAGCACAGATACGCAGTATTTT. Translation: CSASPSPSTDTQYF.

The chain has TRBV18 and TRBJ2-3; 7 bases fit TRBD1. The junction had 7 bases not matched to a gene; V was cut back by 4 bases and J by 6 bases. CDR1 and CDR2 from the germline V gene are KGHSH and LQKENI. The CDR3 sequence is 14 residues long. CDR3 region: CASSQDRLRDTQYF. In DNA, the CDR3 is TGTGCCAGCTCACAGGACAGGTTAAGGGATACGCAGTATTTT.

This clonotype was recorded a few times. The chain couples TRBV5-1 to TRBJ1-1; 9 positions match TRBD1. Unmatched junction bases numbered 7, after V lost 0 bases and J lost 1 base. The CDR3 consists of 17 residues. Germline V gene lookup returns CDR1 SGHRS and CDR2 YFSETQ. CDR3 sequence reads: CASSLAWTGDKNTEAFF. The CDR3 bases are TGCGCCAGCAGCTTGGCGTGGACAGGGGATAAGAACACTGAAGCTTTCTTT.

J is TRBJ1-2 and V is TRBV7-9; D is uncertain. The germline V gene has CDR1 SEHNR and CDR2 FQNEAQ (reference sequence). CDR3 size: 14 residues. The V end lost 6 bases, the J end lost 1 base, and 12 bases lay between the germline ends. The CDR3 coding sequence is TGTGCCAGCAGTAGAGACACGGATAACTATGGCTACACCTTC. This sequence encodes CASSRDTDNYGYTF.

In its sample, this clonotype was seen many times. The chain joins TRBV5-1 to TRBJ2-1; D call uncertain. V shed 0 bases and J shed 8 bases, with 9 bases lying between them. The CDR3 extends over 13 amino acids. CDR1 SGHRS and CDR2 YFSETQ come from the germline V gene. The CDR3 loop reads CASSLVPSHEQFF. The CDR3 DNA reads TGCGCCAGCAGCTTGGTTCCGTCTCATGAGCAGTTCTTC. Using reference TRBV5-1 and TRBJ2-1 for the parts outside the CDR3, the full variable domain is KAGVTQTPRYLIKTRGQQVTLSCSPISGHRSVSWYQQTPGQGLQFLFEYFSETQRNKGNFPGRFSGRQFSNSRSEMNVSTLELGDSALYLCASSLVPSHEQFFGPGTRLTVL.

This clonotype was recorded many times. V usage is TRBV12-3 or TRBV12-4 and J usage is TRBJ1-2; TRBD1 aligns across 8 bases. CDR3 length: 12 amino acids. V dropped 8 bases and J dropped 10; count of bases not matched to a gene: 9. CDR3 nucleotide sequence: TGTGCCAGCCAGGGGGCTTCTATGGACTACACCTTC. Translating gives CASQGASMDYTF.

The chain carries TRBV20-1 and TRBJ2-4; no clear D. The germline V gene has CDR1 DFQATT and CDR2 SNEGSKA (reference sequence). This CDR3 contains 13 residues. Trimming took 6 bases from V and 5 from J, leaving 14 bases between them. CDR3 nucleotide sequence: TGCAGTGCACCCGGGTACTCGGAAAACATTCAGTACTTC. This encodes CSAPGYSENIQYF.

The chain has TRBV29-1 and TRBJ1-1; no firm D call. Germline V gene data show CDR1 as SQVTM and CDR2 as ANQGSEA. Trimming removed 4 bases at V and 1 base at J, with 10 bases between. The CDR3 covers 13 residues. The CDR3 spells CSVVSGKNTEAFF. In DNA form, the CDR3 reads TGCAGCGTTGTCTCGGGGAAGAACACTGAAGCTTTCTTT.

This clonotype was seen many times. This chain links TRBV29-1 with TRBJ2-7; tentatively, D is TRBD1 (5 bases). With 3 bases removed from V and 4 bases from J, the gap between germline ends came to 13 bases. The CDR3 totals 13 residues. The V gene's germline CDR1 is SQVTM and CDR2 ANQGSEA. The CDR3 nucleotides are TGCAGCGTTGATGGCGGCAGGGTGTACGAGCAGTACTTC. It is translated as CSVDGGRVYEQYF.

This clonotype was recorded a few times. The chain recombines TRBV4-3 with TRBJ2-7, with 8 nucleotides matching TRBD1. The CDR3 covers 16 residues. V gave up 0 bases and J gave up 4 bases; unmatched junction bases: 8. Germline CDR1 reads LGHNA; CDR2 reads YSLEER. CDR3 sequence: CASSQEVGQGRYEQYF. The CDR3 DNA follows: TGCGCCAGCAGCCAAGAAGTCGGACAGGGAAGATACGAGCAGTACTTC.

CDR3: CASSQGGISYNEQFF. CDR3 nucleotide sequence: TGTGCCAGCAGCCAAGGGGGAATATCCTACAATGAGCAGTTCTTC. The chain recombines TRBV3-1 with TRBJ2-1; D remains ambiguous. Trimming shortened V by 1 base and J by 1 base, and 8 bases separated the two germline ends. Germline lookup yields CDR1 LGHDT and CDR2 YNNKEL (reference sequence). CDR3 size: 15 residues.

This clonotype was seen at least ten times. J is TRBJ2-3 and V is TRBV12-3 or TRBV12-4; a weak D match, TRBD1 (5 bases). The CDR3 totals 16 residues. V was pared by 6 bases and J by 2 bases, with 18 bases between. CDR3 in DNA: TGTGCCAGCAGCCCACGGCAGCCAGGGATCACAGATACGCAGTATTTT. Protein product: CASSPRQPGITDTQYF.